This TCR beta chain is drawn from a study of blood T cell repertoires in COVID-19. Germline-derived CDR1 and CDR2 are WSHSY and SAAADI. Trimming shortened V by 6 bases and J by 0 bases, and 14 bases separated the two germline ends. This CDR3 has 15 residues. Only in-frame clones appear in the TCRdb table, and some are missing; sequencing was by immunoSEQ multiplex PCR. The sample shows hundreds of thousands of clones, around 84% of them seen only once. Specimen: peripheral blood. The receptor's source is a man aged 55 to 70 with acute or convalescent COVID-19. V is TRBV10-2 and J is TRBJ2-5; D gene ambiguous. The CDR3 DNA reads TGCGCCAGCAGAAATCTATCGACTGACCAAGAGACCCAGTACTTC. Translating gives CASRNLSTDQETQYF.